This TCR beta chain is drawn from a study of blood T cell repertoires in COVID-19. TCRdb's copy holds only in-frame clones and misses some; the assay was immunoSEQ multiplex PCR. This table holds over 250,000 clones, around 86% found once. This clone was counted once. V was trimmed by 2 bases and J by 2 bases, leaving 7 bases between them. The CDR3 runs 15 residues. Germline CDR1 reads SGHAT; CDR2 reads FQNNGV. This sequence originates from a woman aged 40 to 49 who had recovered from COVID-19. The chain carries TRBV11-2 and TRBJ2-6; D gene ambiguous. The sequencing sample was made of peripheral blood. The CDR3 region has the DNA TGTGCCAGCAGCTTAAATAGTGCTGGGGCCAACGTCCTGACTTTC. Encoded protein: CASSLNSAGANVLTF.